These 2 T cell receptor beta chains were sequenced from one sample in a study of immune cell composition in non-small cell lung cancer. Data came from immunoSEQ multiplex PCR; TCRdb stores just in-frame clones and leaves some out. This table holds about 2,100 clones, around 75% found once. The source material was lung tumor tissue. Source of these receptors: a human donor with non-small cell lung cancer.

This chain connects TRBV7-9 to TRBJ2-1; 12 bases are shared with TRBD2. The CDR3 consists of 18 residues. CDR1 is SEHNR and CDR2 is FQNEAQ in the germline V gene (reference sequence). The trim removed 3 bases at V and 3 bases at J, leaving 9 bases unmatched. Here the CDR3 DNA reads TGTGCCAGCAGCTTGGGCGGCGGACTAGCGGGGTTCTACAATGAGCAGTTCTTC. Its protein product is CASSLGGGLAGFYNEQFF.

By share of the sample, this clone is large. The chain has TRBV6-5 and TRBJ2-2; TRBD1 aligns across 8 bases. V lost 2 bases to trimming and J lost 2 bases; unmatched junction nucleotides: 4. Germline V gene sequence: CDR1 MNHEY, CDR2 SVGAGI. The CDR3 consists of 16 residues. The CDR3 reads CASSYDRGSNTGELFF. CDR3 DNA: TGTGCCAGCAGTTACGACAGGGGATCTAACACCGGGGAGCTGTTTTTT.